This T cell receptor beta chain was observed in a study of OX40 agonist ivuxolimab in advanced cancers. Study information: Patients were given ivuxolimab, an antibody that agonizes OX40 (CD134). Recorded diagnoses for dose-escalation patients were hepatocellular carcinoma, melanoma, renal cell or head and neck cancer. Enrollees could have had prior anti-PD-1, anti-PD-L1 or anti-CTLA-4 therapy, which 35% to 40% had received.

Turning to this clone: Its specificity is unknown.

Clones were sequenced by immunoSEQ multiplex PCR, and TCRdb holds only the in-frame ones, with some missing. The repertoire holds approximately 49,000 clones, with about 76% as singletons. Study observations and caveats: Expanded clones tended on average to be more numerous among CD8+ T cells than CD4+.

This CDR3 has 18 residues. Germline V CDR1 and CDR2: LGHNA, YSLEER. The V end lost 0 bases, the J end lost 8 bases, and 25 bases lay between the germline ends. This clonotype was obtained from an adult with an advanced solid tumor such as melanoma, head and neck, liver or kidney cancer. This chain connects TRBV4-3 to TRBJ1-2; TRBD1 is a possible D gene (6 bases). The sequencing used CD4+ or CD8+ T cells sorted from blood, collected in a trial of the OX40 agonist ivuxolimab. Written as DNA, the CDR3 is TGCGCCAGCAGCCAAGATCGGTTCGGGGCGGGGGCCTGGGACGGCTACACCTTC. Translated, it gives CASSQDRFGAGAWDGYTF.